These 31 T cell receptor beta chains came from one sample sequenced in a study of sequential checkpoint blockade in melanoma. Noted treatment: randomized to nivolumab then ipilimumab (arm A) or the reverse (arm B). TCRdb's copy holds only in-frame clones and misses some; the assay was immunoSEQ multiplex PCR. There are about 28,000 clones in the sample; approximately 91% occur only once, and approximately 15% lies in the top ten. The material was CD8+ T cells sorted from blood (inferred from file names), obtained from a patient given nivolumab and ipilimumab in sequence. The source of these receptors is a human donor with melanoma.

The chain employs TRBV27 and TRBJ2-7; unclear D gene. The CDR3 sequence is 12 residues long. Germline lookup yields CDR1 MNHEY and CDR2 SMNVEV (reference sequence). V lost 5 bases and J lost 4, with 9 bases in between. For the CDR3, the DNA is TGTGCCAGCAGTGCGACAAGTTACGAGCAGTACTTC. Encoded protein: CASSATSYEQYF.

CDR3 protein: CASRLAANTGELFF. CDR3 nucleotides: TGCGCCAGCAGACTAGCGGCGAACACCGGGGAGCTGTTTTTT. This chain uses TRBV4-3 with TRBJ2-2, with 8 bases fitting TRBD2. Germline CDR1 reads LGHNA; CDR2 reads YSLEER. The CDR3 runs 14 residues. V lost 6 bases to trimming and J lost 0 bases; unmatched junction nucleotides: 0.

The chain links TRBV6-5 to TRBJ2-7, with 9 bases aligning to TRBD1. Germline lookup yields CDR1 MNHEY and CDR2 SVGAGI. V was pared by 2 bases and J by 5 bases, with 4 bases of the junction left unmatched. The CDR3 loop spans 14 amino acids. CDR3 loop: CASSYPGTGNEQYF. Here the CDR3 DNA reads TGTGCCAGCAGTTACCCAGGGACAGGGAACGAGCAGTACTTC.

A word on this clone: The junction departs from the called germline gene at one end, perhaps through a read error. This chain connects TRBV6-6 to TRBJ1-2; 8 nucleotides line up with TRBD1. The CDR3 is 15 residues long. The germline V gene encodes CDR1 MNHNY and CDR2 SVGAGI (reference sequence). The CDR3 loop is CASSSKTGAAYSYTF. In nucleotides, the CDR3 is TGTGCCAGCAGTTCAAAGACAGGGGCCGCCTATAGCTACACCTTC.

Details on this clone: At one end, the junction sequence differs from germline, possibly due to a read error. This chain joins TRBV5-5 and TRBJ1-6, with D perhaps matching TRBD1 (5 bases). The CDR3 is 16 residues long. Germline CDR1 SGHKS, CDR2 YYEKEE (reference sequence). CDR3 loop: CASSQELRGLSSPLHF. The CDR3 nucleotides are TGCGCCAGCAGCCAAGAACTTAGGGGTTTGAGTTCACCCCTCCACTTT. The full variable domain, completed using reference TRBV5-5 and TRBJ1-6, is DAGVTQSPTHLIKTRGQQVTLRCSPISGHKSVSWYQQVLGQGPQFIFQYYEKEERGRGNFPDRFSARQFPNYSSELNVNALLLGDSALYLCASSQELRGLSSPLHFGNGTRLTVT.

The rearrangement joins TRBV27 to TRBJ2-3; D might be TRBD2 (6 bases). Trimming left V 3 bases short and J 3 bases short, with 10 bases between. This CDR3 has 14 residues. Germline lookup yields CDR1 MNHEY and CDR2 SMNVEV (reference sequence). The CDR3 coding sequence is TGTGCCAGCAGTTTGGGGACTGCTACAGATACGCAGTATTTT. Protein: CASSLGTATDTQYF.

DNA of the CDR3: TGCGCCAGCAGCCAAGCCCAAAGGACATTCGGTGAGCAGTTCTTC. Translated, it gives CASSQAQRTFGEQFF. The chain joins TRBV4-1 to TRBJ2-1, with D tentatively TRBD1 (5 bases). The germline CDR1 and CDR2 sequences are MGHRA and YSYEKL. The CDR3 runs 15 residues. V lost 1 base and J 9 bases, leaving 16 bases between the germline ends.

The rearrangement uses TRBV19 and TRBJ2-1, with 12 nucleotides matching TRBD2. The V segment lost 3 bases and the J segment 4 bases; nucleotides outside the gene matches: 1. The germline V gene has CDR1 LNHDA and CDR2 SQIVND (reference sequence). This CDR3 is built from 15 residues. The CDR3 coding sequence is TGTGCCAGTAGTATCGGACTAGCGGGGTACAATGAGCAGTTCTTC. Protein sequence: CASSIGLAGYNEQFF.

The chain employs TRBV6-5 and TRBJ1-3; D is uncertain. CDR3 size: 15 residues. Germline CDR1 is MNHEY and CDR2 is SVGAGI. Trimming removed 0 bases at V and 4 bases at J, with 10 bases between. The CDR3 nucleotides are TGTGCCAGCAGTTACTCGGAGGGCTTGGGAAACACCATATATTTT. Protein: CASSYSEGLGNTIYF.

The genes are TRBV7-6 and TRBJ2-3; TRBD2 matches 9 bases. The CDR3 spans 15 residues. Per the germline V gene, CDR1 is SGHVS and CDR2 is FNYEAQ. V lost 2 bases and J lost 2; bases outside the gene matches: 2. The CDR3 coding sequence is TGTGCCAGCAGCTTACTAGCGGGGTCCACAGATACGCAGTATTTT. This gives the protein CASSLLAGSTDTQYF.

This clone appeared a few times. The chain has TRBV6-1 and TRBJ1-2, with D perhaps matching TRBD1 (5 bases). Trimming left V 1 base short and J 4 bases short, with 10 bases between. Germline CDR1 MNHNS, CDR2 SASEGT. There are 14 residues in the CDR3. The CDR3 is CASSEGGASYGYTF. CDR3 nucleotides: TGTGCCAGCAGTGAAGGGGGCGCGAGCTATGGCTACACCTTC.

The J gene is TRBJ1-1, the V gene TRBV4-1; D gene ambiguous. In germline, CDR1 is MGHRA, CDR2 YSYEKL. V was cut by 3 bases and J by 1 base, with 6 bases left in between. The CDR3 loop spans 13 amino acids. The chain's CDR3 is CASSHPGNTEAFF. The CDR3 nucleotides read TGCGCCAGCAGCCACCCAGGGAACACTGAAGCTTTCTTT.

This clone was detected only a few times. The CDR3 sequence: CASRPGQSGNTIYF. In nucleotides, the CDR3 is TGTGCCAGTAGACCGGGACAGTCTGGAAACACCATATATTTT. This sequence joins TRBV19 and TRBJ1-3, with 7 bases that match TRBD1. Germline CDR1 and CDR2: LNHDA and SQIVND (reference sequence). The V gene end was trimmed by 6 bases and the J gene end by 1 base; junction bases not matched to a gene: 3. The CDR3 is 14 amino acids.

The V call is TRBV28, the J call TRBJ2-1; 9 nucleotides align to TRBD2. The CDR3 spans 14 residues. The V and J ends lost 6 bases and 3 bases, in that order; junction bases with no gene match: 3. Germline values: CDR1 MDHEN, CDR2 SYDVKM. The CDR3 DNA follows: TGTGCCAGCAGAATAGCGGGGGACTACAATGAGCAGTTCTTC. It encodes CASRIAGDYNEQFF.

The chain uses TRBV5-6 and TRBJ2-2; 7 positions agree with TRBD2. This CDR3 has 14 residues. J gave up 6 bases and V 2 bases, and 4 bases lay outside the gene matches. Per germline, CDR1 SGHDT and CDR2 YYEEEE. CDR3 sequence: CASSFVREAGELFF. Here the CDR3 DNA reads TGTGCCAGCAGCTTTGTACGGGAGGCCGGGGAGCTGTTTTTT. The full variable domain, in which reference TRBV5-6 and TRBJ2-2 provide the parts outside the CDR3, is DAGVTQSPTHLIKTRGQQVTLRCSPKSGHDTVSWYQQALGQGPQFIFQYYEEEERQRGNFPDRFSGHQFPNYSSELNVNALLLGDSALYLCASSFVREAGELFFGEGSRLTVL.

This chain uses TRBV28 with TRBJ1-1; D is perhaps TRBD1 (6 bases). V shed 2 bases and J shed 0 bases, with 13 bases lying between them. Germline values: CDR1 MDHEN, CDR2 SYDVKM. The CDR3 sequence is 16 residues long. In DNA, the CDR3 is TGTGCCAGCAGTTTACCACGTGGGGGCATGAACACTGAAGCTTTCTTT. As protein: CASSLPRGGMNTEAFF. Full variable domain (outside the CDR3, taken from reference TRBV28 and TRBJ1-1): DVKVTQSSRYLVKRTGEKVFLECVQDMDHENMFWYRQDPGLGLRLIYFSYDVKMKEKGDIPEGYSVSREKKERFSLILESASTNQTSMYLCASSLPRGGMNTEAFFGQGTRLTVV.

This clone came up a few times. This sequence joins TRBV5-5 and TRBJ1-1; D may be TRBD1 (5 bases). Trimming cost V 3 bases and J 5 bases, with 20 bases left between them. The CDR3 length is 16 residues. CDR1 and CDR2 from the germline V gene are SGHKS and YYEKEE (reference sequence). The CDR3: CASSSVPWGVDTEAFF. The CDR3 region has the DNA TGTGCCAGCAGCTCCGTGCCGTGGGGGGTAGATACTGAAGCTTTCTTT.

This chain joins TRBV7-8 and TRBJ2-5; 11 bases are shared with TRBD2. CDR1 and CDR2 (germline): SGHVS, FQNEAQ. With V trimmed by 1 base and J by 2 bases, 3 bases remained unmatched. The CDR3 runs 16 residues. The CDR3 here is CASSLVGTSGQETQYF. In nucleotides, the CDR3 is TGTGCCAGCAGCTTAGTAGGGACTAGCGGACAAGAGACCCAGTACTTC.

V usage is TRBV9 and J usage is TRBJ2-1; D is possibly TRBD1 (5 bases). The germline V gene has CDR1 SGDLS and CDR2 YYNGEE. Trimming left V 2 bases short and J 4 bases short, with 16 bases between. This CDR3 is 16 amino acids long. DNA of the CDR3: TGTGCCAGCAGCGTTGGGGCCCCTAGGGATTACAATGAGCAGTTCTTC. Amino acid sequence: CASSVGAPRDYNEQFF.

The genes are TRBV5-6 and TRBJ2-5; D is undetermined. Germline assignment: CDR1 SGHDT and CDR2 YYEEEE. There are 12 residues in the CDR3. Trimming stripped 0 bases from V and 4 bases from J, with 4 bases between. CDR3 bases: TGTGCCAGCAGCTTGGACAGAGAGACCCAGTACTTC. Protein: CASSLDRETQYF.

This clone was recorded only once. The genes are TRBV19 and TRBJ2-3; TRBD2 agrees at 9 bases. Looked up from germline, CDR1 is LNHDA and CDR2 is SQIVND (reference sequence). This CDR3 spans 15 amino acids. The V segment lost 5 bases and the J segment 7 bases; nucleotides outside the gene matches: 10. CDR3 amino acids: CASSLLAGSVNTQYF. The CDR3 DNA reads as TGTGCCAGTAGTCTGCTAGCGGGGTCTGTGAATACGCAGTATTTT.

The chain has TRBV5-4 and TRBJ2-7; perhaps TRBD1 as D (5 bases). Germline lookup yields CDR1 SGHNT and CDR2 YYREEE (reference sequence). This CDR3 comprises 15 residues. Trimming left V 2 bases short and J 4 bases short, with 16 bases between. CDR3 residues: CASSFIPQGTYEQYF. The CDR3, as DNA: TGTGCCAGCAGCTTCATACCCCAGGGTACATACGAGCAGTACTTC.

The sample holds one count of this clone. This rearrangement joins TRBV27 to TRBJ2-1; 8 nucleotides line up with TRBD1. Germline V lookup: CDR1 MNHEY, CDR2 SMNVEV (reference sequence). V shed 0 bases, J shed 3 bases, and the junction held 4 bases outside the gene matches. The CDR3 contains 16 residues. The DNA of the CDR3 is TGTGCCAGCAGTTTATCTTGGACAGGGCACTACAATGAGCAGTTCTTC. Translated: CASSLSWTGHYNEQFF.

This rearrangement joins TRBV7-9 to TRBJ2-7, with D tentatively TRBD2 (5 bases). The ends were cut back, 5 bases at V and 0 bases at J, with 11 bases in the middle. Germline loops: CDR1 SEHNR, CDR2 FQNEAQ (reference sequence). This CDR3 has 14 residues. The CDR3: CASSETGTSYEQYV. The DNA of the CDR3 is TGTGCCAGCAGCGAAACGGGAACCTCCTACGAGCAGTACGTC.

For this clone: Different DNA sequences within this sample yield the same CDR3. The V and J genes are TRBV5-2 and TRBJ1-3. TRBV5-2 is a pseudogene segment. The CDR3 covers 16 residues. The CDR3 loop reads CASSQEGGGFGNTIYF. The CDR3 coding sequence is TGCGCCAGCAGCCAAGAGGGTGGAGGATTTGGAAACACCATATATTTT.

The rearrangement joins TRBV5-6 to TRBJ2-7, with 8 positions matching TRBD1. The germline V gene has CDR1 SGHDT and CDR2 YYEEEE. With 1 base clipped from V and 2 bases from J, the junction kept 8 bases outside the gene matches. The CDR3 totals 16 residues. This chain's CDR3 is CASSLTGGFLPYEQYF. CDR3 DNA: TGTGCCAGCAGCTTGACAGGGGGGTTCCTTCCCTACGAGCAGTACTTC.

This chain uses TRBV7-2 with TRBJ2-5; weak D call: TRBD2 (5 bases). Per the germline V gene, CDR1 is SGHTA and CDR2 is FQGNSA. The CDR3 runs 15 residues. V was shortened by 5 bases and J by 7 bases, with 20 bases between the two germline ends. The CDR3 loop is CASSISGTRSGTQYF. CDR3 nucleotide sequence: TGTGCCAGCAGCATATCCGGCACCCGAAGCGGGACCCAGTACTTC.

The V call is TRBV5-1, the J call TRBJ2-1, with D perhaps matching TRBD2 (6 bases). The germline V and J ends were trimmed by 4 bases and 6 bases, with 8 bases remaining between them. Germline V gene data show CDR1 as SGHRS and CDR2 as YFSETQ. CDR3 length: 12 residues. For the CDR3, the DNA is TGCGCCAGCAGCAACGGGGGCAATGAGCAGTTCTTC. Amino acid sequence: CASSNGGNEQFF.

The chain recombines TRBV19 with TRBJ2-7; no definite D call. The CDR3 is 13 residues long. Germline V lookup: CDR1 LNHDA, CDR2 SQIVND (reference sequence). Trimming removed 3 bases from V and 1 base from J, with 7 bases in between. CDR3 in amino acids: CASSMARSYEQYF. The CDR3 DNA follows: TGTGCCAGTAGTATGGCCAGATCCTACGAGCAGTACTTC.

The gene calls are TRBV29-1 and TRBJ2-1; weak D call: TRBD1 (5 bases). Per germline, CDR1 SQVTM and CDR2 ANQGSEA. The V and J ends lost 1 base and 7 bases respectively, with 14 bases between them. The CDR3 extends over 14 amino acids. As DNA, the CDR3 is TGCAGCGTTGAAGTGCAGTCAGGGCGGAATGAGCAGTTCTTC. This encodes CSVEVQSGRNEQFF.

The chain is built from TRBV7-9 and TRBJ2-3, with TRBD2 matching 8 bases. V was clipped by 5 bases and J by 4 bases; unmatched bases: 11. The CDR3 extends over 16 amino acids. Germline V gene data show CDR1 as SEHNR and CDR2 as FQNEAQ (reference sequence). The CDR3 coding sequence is TGTGCCAGCAGCGCCCATAGCGGGGCGGGGGCAGATACGCAGTATTTT. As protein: CASSAHSGAGADTQYF.